The 31 T cell receptor beta chains below come from one sample, sequenced in a study of blood T cell repertoires in COVID-19 (dated by TCRdb to about 2020). The library was built by means of the immunoSEQ multiplex PCR assay. Here the immuneACCESS table is served through TCRdb, limited to in-frame sequences with V and J called. Missing clones are a known gap in these copies; in checked studies unresolved V genes cover under half, and the rest lacks a known reason. In this sample the table shows about 270,000 clones, 88% of which occur a single time. The ten most abundant clones make up less than 3% of the sample. The sequenced sample consisted of PBMCs or T cells enriched from blood (not recorded which). The source is a woman between 45 and 60 years old who had recovered from COVID-19.

This clone appeared a single time. The V and J genes are TRBV28 and TRBJ1-5, with 8 nucleotides matching TRBD1. Germline V gene data show CDR1 as MDHEN and CDR2 as SYDVKM. J gave up 6 bases and V 5 bases, and 12 bases lay outside the gene matches. The CDR3 length is 16 residues. Here the CDR3 DNA reads TGTGCCAGCAGTGAATTGCCTGGGACAGGCTTTCAGCCCCAGCATTTT. Protein sequence: CASSELPGTGFQPQHF.

The chain employs TRBV10-3 and TRBJ1-1; 8 bases map to TRBD1. The CDR3 totals 15 residues. V lost 3 bases to trimming and J lost 7 bases; unmatched junction nucleotides: 10. In germline, CDR1 is ENHRY, CDR2 SYGVKD. The CDR3 coding sequence is TGTGCCATCAGTGACCCCGGAACAGGGGGGGGTGAAGCTTTCTTT. Protein product: CAISDPGTGGGEAFF.

Details on this clone: At one end the junction does not follow the germline gene, possibly because of a read error. The chain recombines TRBV9 with TRBJ1-6; D gene unclear. CDR1 is SGDLS and CDR2 is YYNGEE in the germline V gene. This CDR3 has 13 residues. The chain's CDR3 is CASSVKTGSALHF. The CDR3, as DNA: TGTGCCAGCAGCGTAAAGACTGGTTCAGCCCTCCACTTT.

The rearrangement uses TRBV5-1 and TRBJ1-1; 8 bases map to TRBD1. The CDR3 has 14 residues. Germline lookup yields CDR1 SGHRS and CDR2 YFSETQ. V lost 2 bases, J lost 5 bases, and 5 bases stayed unmatched. DNA of the CDR3: TGCGCCAGCAGCTTACAAACAGGGGGGACTGAAGCTTTCTTT. Translating gives CASSLQTGGTEAFF.

The gene calls are TRBV15 and TRBJ2-1; possible D gene TRBD2, 6 bases. Trimming shortened V by 6 bases and J by 9 bases, and 15 bases separated the two germline ends. This CDR3 has 13 amino acids. CDR1 and CDR2 from the germline V gene are LNHNV and YYDKDF (reference sequence). The DNA of the CDR3 is TGTGCCACCAGTGGTCTCAGGAGGGGTGAGCAGTTCTTC. Its protein product is CATSGLRRGEQFF.

The chain joins TRBV12-3 or TRBV12-4 to TRBJ2-5; possibly TRBD1 for D (6 bases). Trimming removed 6 bases at V and 2 bases at J, with 10 bases between. This CDR3 has 13 residues. The DNA of the CDR3 is TGTGCCAGCAGATTCGGGACACAAGAGACCCAGTACTTC. This codes for CASRFGTQETQYF.

V gene TRBV11-1 combines with J gene TRBJ1-1; 9 bases align to TRBD1. The CDR3 spans 15 residues. Looked up from germline, CDR1 is SGHAT and CDR2 is FQDESV (reference sequence). V trimming: 5 bases; J trimming: 2 bases; junction bases outside the gene matches: 6. The CDR3 is CASSQPGQGNTEAFF. The CDR3 DNA sequence: TGTGCCAGCAGCCAACCGGGACAGGGAAACACTGAAGCTTTCTTT.

With respect to this clone: The identical CDR3 is also encoded by other nucleotide sequences in the sample. The genes are TRBV12-5 and TRBJ1-1; 8 nucleotides agree with TRBD1. V was clipped by 6 bases and J by 1 base; unmatched bases: 4. Per the germline V gene, CDR1 is LGHNT and CDR2 is FRNRAP. The CDR3 covers 14 residues. CDR3 nucleotide sequence: TGTGCTAGTGGCCCTGGGACAGGGAACACTGAAGCTTTCTTT. It specifies CASGPGTGNTEAFF.

This chain uses TRBV29-1 with TRBJ2-7; 12 nucleotides match TRBD1. CDR3 length: 14 residues. Per the germline V gene, CDR1 is SQVTM and CDR2 is ANQGSEA. The ends lost 4 bases at V and 7 bases at J; junction bases unmatched: 8. The chain's CDR3 is CSVASGTGGREQYF. CDR3 in DNA: TGCAGCGTTGCATCCGGGACAGGGGGCAGGGAGCAGTACTTC.

A remark on this clone: A junction boundary mismatches the germline segment, possibly from a read error. This chain connects TRBV28 to TRBJ2-7; TRBD2 agrees at 10 bases. Germline CDR1 and CDR2: MDHEN and SYDVKM. This CDR3 is 14 amino acids long. CDR3 sequence reads: CASSLISGRYVQYF. The DNA of the CDR3 is TGTGCCAGCAGTCTGATTAGCGGGAGGTACGTGCAGTACTTC.

This chain links TRBV18 with TRBJ2-7; TRBD2 agrees at 12 bases. Germline CDR1 reads KGHSH; CDR2 reads LQKENI. The CDR3 length is 15 residues. With V trimmed by 5 bases and J by 6 bases, 8 bases remained unmatched. Here the CDR3 reads CASSYSSGRGVEQYF. CDR3 DNA sequence: TGTGCCAGCTCATACTCTAGCGGGAGGGGTGTCGAGCAGTACTTC.

The chain has TRBV5-4 and TRBJ2-5; D might be TRBD2 (6 bases). The CDR3 extends over 14 amino acids. V was pared by 2 bases and J by 5 bases, with 13 bases between. Per germline, CDR1 SGHNT and CDR2 YYREEE (reference sequence). The CDR3 sequence is CASSFPGTRETQYF. As DNA, the CDR3 is TGTGCCAGCAGCTTTCCCGGGACTCGGGAGACCCAGTACTTC. Combining the CDR3 with reference TRBV5-4 and TRBJ2-5 gives the whole variable domain ETGVTQSPTHLIKTRGQQVTLRCSSQSGHNTVSWYQQALGQGPQFIFQYYREEENGRGNFPPRFSGLQFPNYSSELNVNALELDDSALYLCASSFPGTRETQYFGPGTRLLVL.

CDR3 DNA: TGTGCCAGCAGCGTCAGGAACACTGAAGCTTTCTTT. Translating it yields CASSVRNTEAFF. J is TRBJ1-1 and V is TRBV5-8, with D unresolved. V was cut by 4 bases and J by 1 base, with 5 bases left in between. The CDR3 covers 12 residues. Germline V gives CDR1 SGHTS, CDR2 YDEGEE.

Points on this clone: The sample holds other DNA sequences that translate to the same CDR3. The chain joins TRBV28 to TRBJ2-7; 11 positions agree with TRBD1. The germline V gene has CDR1 MDHEN and CDR2 SYDVKM. After removal of 6 bases from V and 6 bases from J, the junction contained 10 bases not matched to a gene. The CDR3 contains 15 residues. The CDR3 bases are TGTGCCAGCAGACCTCAAGGACAGGGGGCTGGCGAGCAGTACTTC. Protein: CASRPQGQGAGEQYF.

V and J are TRBV30 and TRBJ1-1; a possible D gene is TRBD1 (5 bases). CDR3 length: 14 amino acids. The V end lost 0 bases, the J end lost 3 bases, and 11 bases lay between the germline ends. Germline CDR1 reads GTSNPN; CDR2 reads SVGIG (reference sequence). As DNA, the CDR3 is TGTGCCTGGAGTGTAACCGGGGGGGACACTGAAGCTTTCTTT. Translation gives CAWSVTGGDTEAFF.

The chain combines TRBV5-4 with TRBJ1-6, with D possibly TRBD1 on 5 matching bases. Germline loops: CDR1 SGHNT, CDR2 YYREEE (reference sequence). Trimming pared 4 bases from V and 7 bases from J, leaving 18 bases between. The CDR3 has 16 residues. The CDR3: CASSRGTTEVNSPLHF. For the CDR3, the DNA is TGTGCCAGCAGCCGCGGGACCACGGAGGTGAATTCACCCCTCCACTTT.

This rearrangement joins TRBV5-4 to TRBJ2-3; 8 nucleotides agree with TRBD1. This CDR3 spans 17 amino acids. V gave up 1 base and J gave up 3 bases; unmatched junction bases: 10. Germline lookup yields CDR1 SGHNT and CDR2 YYREEE (reference sequence). The CDR3 sequence: CASSLRVAGGGTDTQYF. The CDR3 nucleotides are TGTGCCAGCAGCTTGAGAGTTGCAGGGGGCGGGACAGATACGCAGTATTTT.

CDR3 region: CASTPLESSYNEQFF. The CDR3 DNA reads TGTGCCAGCACCCCCCTAGAGAGCTCCTACAATGAGCAGTTCTTC. The chain links TRBV28 to TRBJ2-1; D unclear. With 7 bases removed from V and 0 bases from J, the gap between germline ends came to 13 bases. The CDR3 is made up of 15 amino acids. The germline gives CDR1 MDHEN, CDR2 SYDVKM.

The chain couples TRBV28 to TRBJ1-1; 9 bases match TRBD1. CDR3 length: 14 residues. Looked up from germline, CDR1 is MDHEN and CDR2 is SYDVKM. Trimming at V came to 6 bases and at J to 7 bases, leaving 9 bases not matched to a gene. This chain's CDR3 is CASRWTGARGEAFF. In DNA form, the CDR3 reads TGTGCCAGCAGATGGACAGGGGCCAGGGGTGAAGCTTTCTTT. Using reference TRBV28 and TRBJ1-1 for the parts outside the CDR3, the full variable domain is DVKVTQSSRYLVKRTGEKVFLECVQDMDHENMFWYRQDPGLGLRLIYFSYDVKMKEKGDIPEGYSVSREKKERFSLILESASTNQTSMYLCASRWTGARGEAFFGQGTRLTVV.

Of note for this clone: The same CDR3 is also encoded by other DNA sequences in this sample. The chain carries TRBV28 and TRBJ2-7; 7 nucleotides align to TRBD1. The CDR3 length is 14 residues. V was clipped by 3 bases and J by 2 bases; unmatched bases: 4. Per the germline V gene, CDR1 is MDHEN and CDR2 is SYDVKM. CDR3 bases: TGTGCCAGCAGTTTGAGGGGGCTCACCTACGAGCAGTACTTC. It is translated as CASSLRGLTYEQYF.

As regards this clone: Other DNA sequences in the sample encode the same CDR3. This rearrangement joins TRBV28 to TRBJ1-2; 7 bases are a match to TRBD1. In germline, CDR1 is MDHEN, CDR2 SYDVKM. V lost 5 bases, J lost 4 bases, and 4 bases stayed unmatched. The CDR3 is made up of 13 amino acids. The CDR3 DNA follows: TGTGCCAGCAGTAGGGACAGCCTCTATGGCTACACCTTC. Translated, it gives CASSRDSLYGYTF.

The sample holds one count of this clone. This chain joins TRBV5-1 and TRBJ2-1, with 8 bases that match TRBD2. Germline assignment: CDR1 SGHRS and CDR2 YFSETQ. V was pared by 4 bases and J by 7 bases, with 10 bases of the junction left unmatched. This CDR3 is 15 amino acids long. CDR3 DNA: TGCGCCAGCAGCCAACGACTAGCGCATGGGAATGAGCAGTTCTTC. This sequence encodes CASSQRLAHGNEQFF.

CDR3 loop: CASSPVLSGNTIYF. The DNA of the CDR3 is TGTGCCAGCAGCCCGGTCTTGTCTGGAAACACCATATATTTT. This sequence joins TRBV3-1 (or the pseudogene TRBV3-2) and TRBJ1-3; unclear D gene. The CDR3 is 14 residues long. The germline gives CDR1 LGHDT, CDR2 YNNKEL (reference sequence). Trimming shortened V by 4 bases and J by 1 base, and 8 bases separated the two germline ends.

The chain couples TRBV14 to TRBJ2-7; D remains ambiguous. V lost 1 base and J 6 bases, leaving 16 bases between the germline ends. CDR1 and CDR2 (germline): SGHDN, FVKESK. The CDR3 is 15 residues long. CDR3 residues: CASSQVSTASVEQYF. CDR3 bases: TGTGCCAGCAGCCAAGTCAGTACAGCTTCGGTCGAGCAGTACTTC.

This clone was seen only once. This chain uses TRBV7-9 with TRBJ1-1, with a weak D call TRBD1 (6 bases). CDR3 size: 13 residues. V was clipped by 6 bases and J by 5 bases, with 13 bases between them. In germline, CDR1 is SEHNR, CDR2 FQNEAQ (reference sequence). This CDR3 reads CASSPQGRTEAFF. DNA for the CDR3: TGTGCCAGCAGTCCTCAGGGGCGAACTGAAGCTTTCTTT.

V is TRBV6-5 and J is TRBJ1-5; 9 nucleotides align to TRBD1. This CDR3 is built from 12 residues. The V and J ends lost 8 bases and 6 bases, in that order; junction bases with no gene match: 2. CDR1 is MNHEY and CDR2 is SVGAGI in the germline V gene. Here the CDR3 reads CASDRGSQPQHF. The CDR3 nucleotides read TGTGCCAGCGACAGGGGGAGTCAGCCCCAGCATTTT.

The rearrangement uses TRBV10-3 and TRBJ2-5; possibly TRBD1 for D (6 bases). In germline, CDR1 is ENHRY, CDR2 SYGVKD. With 2 bases removed from V and 4 bases from J, the gap between germline ends came to 8 bases. This CDR3 has 13 amino acids. The CDR3 DNA reads as TGTGCCATCAGTGAGCAGGGGTCAGAGACCCAGTACTTC. Protein sequence: CAISEQGSETQYF.

This chain connects TRBV28 to TRBJ1-5; unclear D gene. Germline V gene data show CDR1 as MDHEN and CDR2 as SYDVKM. This CDR3 contains 13 residues. The germline V and J ends were trimmed by 7 bases and 2 bases, with 9 bases remaining between them. The DNA for the CDR3 is TGTGCCAGCATTCGGGATGGCAATCAGCCCCAGCATTTT. Protein: CASIRDGNQPQHF.

The CDR3 DNA reads TGTGCCAGTAAGGACAGTGGCTCTGGAAACACCATATATTTT. This codes for CASKDSGSGNTIYF. J is TRBJ1-3 and V is TRBV19, with D tentatively TRBD1 (6 bases). The CDR3 has 14 residues. Deletions cut 7 bases from V and 0 bases from J, with 10 bases between. Germline loops: CDR1 LNHDA, CDR2 SQIVND (reference sequence). The full variable domain, completed using reference TRBV19 and TRBJ1-3, is DGGITQSPKYLFRKEGQNVTLSCEQNLNHDAMYWYRQDPGQGLRLIYYSQIVNDFQKGDIAEGYSVSREKKESFPLTVTSAQKNPTAFYLCASKDSGSGNTIYFGEGSWLTVV.

The V and J genes are TRBV19 and TRBJ2-1; no reliable D call. Trimming pared 7 bases from V and 1 base from J, leaving 8 bases between. In germline, CDR1 is LNHDA, CDR2 SQIVND (reference sequence). The CDR3 spans 13 residues. The CDR3: CASTPGSYNEQFF. As DNA, the CDR3 is TGTGCCAGTACCCCGGGTTCCTACAATGAGCAGTTCTTC.

The CDR3, as DNA: TGCGCCAGCAGCCAAGATGGGAAGGGGGGCTACACCTTC. This sequence encodes CASSQDGKGGYTF. The rearrangement links TRBV4-3 to TRBJ1-2, with D perhaps TRBD1 (5 bases). V was shortened by 0 bases and J by 8 bases, with 10 bases between the two germline ends. Germline lookup yields CDR1 LGHNA and CDR2 YSLEER. The CDR3 consists of 13 residues.